This entry features one T cell receptor beta chain sequence. Trimming left V 0 bases short and J 1 base short, with 12 bases between. The CDR3 loop spans 16 amino acids. Germline CDR1 WNHNN, CDR2 SYGVQD (reference sequence). The data derive from a study of blood T cell repertoires in COVID-19. The data were produced by immunoSEQ multiplex PCR, yet TCRdb's version contains in-frame clones alone and is incomplete. The table lists 75,000 to 95,000 clones, about 73% of them singletons. Input material: peripheral blood. The source is a man aged 55 to 70 with COVID-19, enrolled during active disease. The gene calls are TRBV10-1 and TRBJ1-2; D perhaps matches TRBD1 (5 bases). CDR3 bases: TGCGCCAGCAGTGAGTCCGGGGGACCAGGTAACTATGGCTACACCTTC. This translates into CASSESGGPGNYGYTF.